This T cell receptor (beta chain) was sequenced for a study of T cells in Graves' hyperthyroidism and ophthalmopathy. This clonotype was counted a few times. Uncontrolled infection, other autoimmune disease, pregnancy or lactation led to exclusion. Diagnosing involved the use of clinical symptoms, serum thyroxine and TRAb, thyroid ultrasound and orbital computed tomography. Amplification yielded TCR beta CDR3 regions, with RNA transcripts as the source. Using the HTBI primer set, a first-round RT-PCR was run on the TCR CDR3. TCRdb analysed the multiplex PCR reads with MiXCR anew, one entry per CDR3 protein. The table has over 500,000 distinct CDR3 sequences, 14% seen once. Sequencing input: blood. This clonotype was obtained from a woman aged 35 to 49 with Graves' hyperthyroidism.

The DNA of the CDR3 is TGTGCCACCAGCAGAGATGTGGCAGGGTCGGATTCACCCCTCCACTTT. Protein: CATSRDVAGSDSPLHF. The V gene is TRBV15, the J gene TRBJ1-6; D is perhaps TRBD1 (5 bases). V was trimmed by 0 bases and J by 8 bases, leaving 14 bases between them. CDR1 and CDR2 (germline): LNHNV, YYDKDF (reference sequence). There are 16 residues in the CDR3. The full variable domain, completed using reference TRBV15 and TRBJ1-6, is DAMVIQNPRYQVTQFGKPVTLSCSQTLNHNVMYWYQQKSSQAPKLLFHYYDKDFNNEADTPDNFQSRRPNTSFCFLDIRSPGLGDTAMYLCATSRDVAGSDSPLHFGNGTRLTVT.